These 19 T cell receptor beta chains share one sample of origin, sequenced in a study of T cells in Graves' hyperthyroidism and ophthalmopathy. Template material for amplifying TCR beta CDR3 regions consisted of RNA transcripts. The HTBI primer set was used in a first-round RT-PCR of the TCR CDR3. TCRdb redid the calling of the multiplex PCR reads with MiXCR, one entry per CDR3 protein. The table includes about 380,000 distinct CDR3 sequences, 18% detected once. Sequenced input: blood. The receptors were sampled from a man aged 18 to 30 with Graves' ophthalmopathy.

This clonotype was picked up many times. The chain combines TRBV5-1 with TRBJ2-7; possibly TRBD1 or TRBD2 for D (5 bases each). CDR1 and CDR2 from the germline V gene are SGHRS and YFSETQ. V was trimmed by 0 bases and J by 2 bases, leaving 12 bases between them. This CDR3 has 15 amino acids. The CDR3 region is CASSLGSGTPYEQYF. CDR3 DNA sequence: TGCGCCAGCAGCTTGGGGTCCGGGACCCCCTACGAGCAGTACTTC.

CDR3 region: CASSLRQGAINEQFF. CDR3 sequence (DNA): TGTGCCAGCAGCTTGAGACAGGGGGCAATTAATGAGCAGTTCTTC. The rearrangement joins TRBV5-6 to TRBJ2-1; TRBD1 matches 10 bases. Germline V CDR1 and CDR2: SGHDT, YYEEEE. This CDR3 region has 15 residues. V dropped 1 base and J dropped 7; count of bases not matched to a gene: 5.

The chain uses TRBV29-1 and TRBJ2-5, with TRBD2 identical over 7 bases. The V gene's germline CDR1 is SQVTM and CDR2 ANQGSEA. CDR3 length equals 14 residues. V dropped 4 bases and J dropped 0; count of bases not matched to a gene: 5. The DNA of the CDR3 is TGCAGCGTTGCTCGGGGGGACTACCAAGAGACCCAGTACTTC. Its translation: CSVARGDYQETQYF.

In its sample, this clonotype was seen many times. The genes are TRBV5-1 and TRBJ1-6; D might be TRBD1 (5 bases). This CDR3 is 16 amino acids long. V lost 4 bases and J 9 bases, leaving 20 bases between the germline ends. CDR1 and CDR2 from the germline V gene are SGHRS and YFSETQ. The CDR3 DNA follows: TGCGCCAGCAGCCTCGGGGGTACAGGAGTGAGTTCACCCCTCCACTTT. This translates into CASSLGGTGVSSPLHF.

This clonotype was seen many times. The rearrangement joins TRBV5-8 to TRBJ1-1; 12 bases are shared with TRBD1. CDR1 is SGHTS, CDR2 YDEGEE, per germline. This CDR3 region has 14 residues. V shed 3 bases, J shed 8 bases, and the junction held 5 bases outside the gene matches. The CDR3 here is CASSWPGQGAEAFF. The CDR3 DNA sequence: TGTGCCAGCAGCTGGCCGGGACAGGGGGCGGAAGCTTTCTTT.

This clonotype was detected many times. This chain connects TRBV6-2 or TRBV6-3 to TRBJ2-5; D gene ambiguous. The CDR3 covers 15 residues. Germline V lookup: CDR1 MNHEY, CDR2 SVGEGT. The V end lost 2 bases, the J end lost 4 bases, and 14 bases lay between the germline ends. CDR3 DNA sequence: TGTGCCAGCAGTTACGGGGTATCCTCGGGAGAGACCCAGTACTTC. Its translation: CASSYGVSSGETQYF.

This clonotype is a singleton in its sample. The V call is TRBV20-1, the J call TRBJ1-2; 8 bases fit TRBD1. The CDR3 totals 15 residues. Germline loops: CDR1 DFQATT, CDR2 SNEGSKA (reference sequence). Unmatched junction bases numbered 9, after V lost 1 base and J lost 5 bases. This CDR3 is CSARADKDRGYGYTF. In nucleotides, the CDR3 is TGCAGTGCTAGAGCCGACAAAGACAGGGGATATGGCTACACCTTC.

Many counts were recorded for this clonotype. The V call is TRBV2, the J call TRBJ2-2; TRBD1 is a possible D gene (6 bases). CDR1 is SNHLY, CDR2 FYNNEI, per germline. V was pared by 8 bases and J by 4 bases, with 8 bases between. The length of the CDR3 is 12 residues. CDR3 sequence reads: CASAQGTGELFF. CDR3 bases: TGTGCCAGCGCACAGGGCACCGGGGAGCTGTTTTTT.

A note on this clonotype: A single base separates this from a much larger clone, so it may be a read error. This chain links TRBV19 with TRBJ1-1, with 12 nucleotides matching TRBD1. V lost 3 bases and J lost 4; bases outside the gene matches: 12. This CDR3 spans 18 amino acids. CDR1 is LNHDA, CDR2 SQIVND, per germline (reference sequence). This chain's CDR3 is CASSMGTGGYGMSTEAFF. The CDR3 nucleotides read TGTGCCAGTAGTATGGGGACAGGGGGCTATGGAATGAGCACTGAAGCTTTCTTT. The variable domain in full, completed from reference TRBV19 and TRBJ1-1, reads DGGITQSPKYLFRKEGQNVTLSCEQNLNHDAMYWYRQDPGQGLRLIYYSQIVNDFQKGDIAEGYSVSREKKESFPLTVTSAQKNPTAFYLCASSMGTGGYGMSTEAFFGQGTRLTVV.

This rearrangement joins TRBV2 to TRBJ2-3; D is undetermined. The CDR3 is made up of 12 amino acids. Per germline, CDR1 SNHLY and CDR2 FYNNEI. The V end was cut by 7 bases, the J end by 3 bases, with 8 bases between. The CDR3 nucleotides read TGTGCCAGCAAATCGGTTACAGATACGCAGTATTTT. It is translated as CASKSVTDTQYF. Full variable domain (remainder filled in from reference TRBV2 and TRBJ2-3): EPEVTQTPSHQVTQMGQEVILRCVPISNHLYFYWYRQILGQKVEFLVSFYNNEISEKSEIFDDQFSVERPDGSNFTLKIRSTKLEDSAMYFCASKSVTDTQYFGPGTRLTVL.

This clonotype appeared a few times. CDR3 sequence reads: CASSFRGSDANTEAFF. The CDR3 region has the DNA TGCGCCAGCAGCTTTAGGGGCTCCGATGCGAACACTGAAGCTTTCTTT. The rearrangement links TRBV5-1 to TRBJ1-1; D might be TRBD1 (5 bases). The germline V gene has CDR1 SGHRS and CDR2 YFSETQ. V lost 2 bases and J 1 base, leaving 15 bases between the germline ends. The CDR3 sequence is 16 residues long.

The sample holds many counts of this clonotype. V and J are TRBV6-1 and TRBJ1-1; D remains ambiguous. V was shortened by 5 bases and J by 11 bases, with 15 bases between the two germline ends. The germline CDR1 and CDR2 sequences are MNHNS and SASEGT. The CDR3 extends over 12 amino acids. The CDR3 bases are TGTGCCAGCAGTTTGGGCCAGCAAGGGGCTTTCTTT. Protein product: CASSLGQQGAFF.

The genes are TRBV2 and TRBJ2-7, with D hard to call. CDR3 length equals 11 residues. Trimming pared 3 bases from V and 6 bases from J, leaving 6 bases between. Germline V gene lookup returns CDR1 SNHLY and CDR2 FYNNEI. This chain's CDR3 is CASSDYGEQYF. In nucleotides, the CDR3 is TGTGCCAGCAGTGATTACGGCGAGCAGTACTTC.

This clonotype was seen many times. The rearrangement uses TRBV6-1 and TRBJ1-5, with a possible D match to TRBD1 (6 bases). This CDR3 is built from 13 residues. Germline assignment: CDR1 MNHNS and CDR2 SASEGT. The V end was cut by 8 bases, the J end by 3 bases, with 11 bases between. The CDR3 DNA reads as TGTGCCAGCTTGGACAGCCTCAATCAGCCCCAGCATTTT. Its translation: CASLDSLNQPQHF.

This clonotype has more than one count but fewer than ten. The V gene is TRBV7-6, the J gene TRBJ1-5; unclear D gene. The CDR3 spans 13 residues. Germline V gene lookup returns CDR1 SGHVS and CDR2 FNYEAQ. The V end lost 5 bases, the J end lost 8 bases, and 13 bases lay between the germline ends. CDR3 sequence: CASSESYQKPQHF. The CDR3 DNA sequence: TGTGCCAGCAGCGAATCTTACCAGAAGCCCCAGCATTTT.

This clonotype came up many times. The rearrangement joins TRBV5-1 to TRBJ2-2; 7 bases are shared with TRBD1. After removal of 2 bases from V and 5 bases from J, the junction contained 6 bases not matched to a gene. CDR1 SGHRS and CDR2 YFSETQ come from the germline V gene. This CDR3 has 15 residues. CDR3 protein: CASSLGTGVTGELFF. The CDR3 nucleotides are TGCGCCAGCAGCTTAGGCACAGGGGTGACCGGGGAGCTGTTTTTT.

The sample holds many counts of this clonotype. The chain employs TRBV5-1 and TRBJ2-3; D call uncertain. Germline assignment: CDR1 SGHRS and CDR2 YFSETQ. The V and J ends lost 1 base and 4 bases respectively, with 10 bases between them. The CDR3 totals 14 residues. This CDR3 is CASSLSVSPDTQYF. The CDR3 DNA reads as TGCGCCAGCAGCTTGTCTGTTTCCCCAGATACGCAGTATTTT.

The chain carries TRBV27 and TRBJ2-4, with 7 bases matching TRBD2. The length of the CDR3 is 16 residues. J gave up 8 bases and V 0 bases, and 10 bases lay outside the gene matches. Germline-derived CDR1 and CDR2 are MNHEY and SMNVEV (reference sequence). The CDR3 bases are TGTGCCAGCAGTTTATCAGCGGGGTCCAGCCGGGACATTCAGTACTTC. Its translation is CASSLSAGSSRDIQYF.

V gene TRBV10-3 combines with J gene TRBJ2-1; TRBD1 aligns across 9 bases. This CDR3 region has 13 residues. V shed 10 bases, J shed 10 bases, and the junction held 11 bases outside the gene matches. The germline V gene encodes CDR1 ENHRY and CDR2 SYGVKD. CDR3 in DNA: TGTGCCAAGAGCCGGGACAGGGACGTAGAGCAGTTCTTC. The encoded protein is CAKSRDRDVEQFF.